These T cell receptor beta chains were read from a single sample in a study of blood T cells in healthy people across ages. TCRdb fed the 5' RACE reads into MiXCR, producing one record per CDR3 protein. The sample lists approximately 800,000 distinct CDR3 sequences, 58% seen once, with around 22% in the top ten. The material sequenced was blood. These receptors all stem from a man between 25 and 39 years old in good health. The CDR3 runs from the conserved cysteine through the conserved F or W. The order of the fields is J gene, V gene, clone size, D gene, CDR3 DNA, CDR3 protein. A D gene is named only where the DNA matches it firmly. Expanded clones are given a class, and other clones once, few, many or no size at all.

TRBJ2-1 TRBV4-3 few TRBD2 TGCGCCAGCAGCCGGGAACTAGCGGGAGGACTTGTTGAGCAGTTCTTC CASSRELAGGLVEQFF
TRBJ1-1 TRBV2 . . TGTGCCGGCAGCCAGAACACTGAAGCTTTCTTT CAGSQNTEAFF
TRBJ2-5 TRBV7-9 . . TGTGCCAGCAGCCCGGGCCCCGGACGAGAGACCCAGTACTTC CASSPGPGRETQYF
TRBJ2-7 TRBV10-3 few . TGTGCCATCAGTGAACGGGACGGAGCCTACGAGCAGTACTTC CAISERDGAYEQYF
TRBJ1-4 TRBV9 . TRBD1 TGTGCCAGCAGCGAGGTAGGACAGGGGAACGAAAAACTGTTTTTT CASSEVGQGNEKLFF
TRBJ2-7 TRBV27 . . TGTGCCAGCAGTTTAAGTGGGCAGACAGGTTCCTACGAGCAGTACTTC CASSLSGQTGSYEQYF
TRBJ2-1 TRBV20-1 . . TGCAGTGCTAAGACCGGACCGGCCAATGAGCAGTTCTTC CSAKTGPANEQFF
TRBJ1-6 TRBV10-3 . TRBD1 TGTGCCATCAGCGGTACAGGGGAGAATCATAATTCACCCCTCCACTTT CAISGTGENHNSPLHF
TRBJ2-3 TRBV7-2 . TRBD1 TGTGCCAGCAGCACCCGACAGGGGATCGATACGCAGTATTTT CASSTRQGIDTQYF
TRBJ2-1 TRBV20-1 . . TGCAGTGCTAGAGATGGCAGGGACCTCCAAGAGACCCAGTTCTTC CSARDGRDLQETQFF
TRBJ2-7 TRBV20-1 . TRBD1 TGCAGTGCACAAACGGGACAGTCCGACGAGCAGTACTTC CSAQTGQSDEQYF
TRBJ2-7 TRBV20-1 . TRBD1 TGCAGTGCTAAAAAAACAGGGGTAGGGGAGCAGTACTTC CSAKKTGVGEQYF
TRBJ1-2 TRBV5-1 . . TGCGCCAGCAGCCGCGGGGAGGAGCATGGCTACACCTTC CASSRGEEHGYTF
TRBJ2-5 TRBV6-2/TRBV6-3 few . TGTGCCAGCAGTTACTCAGGGGTTGAGACCCAGTACTTC CASSYSGVETQYF
TRBJ2-7 TRBV20-1 . . TGCAGTGCTTCCGGGGCCCGGGGATTGTACGAGCAGTACTTC CSASGARGLYEQYF
TRBJ2-1 TRBV15 once . TGTGCCACCAGCAGAGATCGTGGGTCAAATGAGCAGTTCTTC CATSRDRGSNEQFF
TRBJ2-5 TRBV20-1 few TRBD2 TGCAGTGCTAGTCCCGGCGGGGGGCTGGCCGAGACCCAGTACTTC CSASPGGGLAETQYF
TRBJ1-5 TRBV29-1 few . TGCAGCGTTGAGGACGGGGAGAATCAGCCCCAGCATTTT CSVEDGENQPQHF
TRBJ1-6 TRBV4-1 . TRBD1 TGCGCCAGCACCCTAATTGGGACAGGCAATTCACCCCTCCACTTT CASTLIGTGNSPLHF
TRBJ2-5 TRBV7-2 few TRBD2 TGTGCCAGCAGCTTAAGGACTAGCGGCGAGACCCAGTACTTC CASSLRTSGETQYF
TRBJ1-6 TRBV29-1 . TRBD1 TGCAGCGTGAAGACAGGGTTGGATTCACCCCTCCACTTT CSVKTGLDSPLHF
TRBJ2-7 TRBV7-9 once . TGTGCCAGCACCCGCGGCGGTTACGAGCAGTACTTC CASTRGGYEQYF
TRBJ2-1 TRBV30 . TRBD1 TGTGCCTGGAGTGGACCCCCGAACTTCGGACAGGACGTCTCCGATGAGCAGTTCTTC CAWSGPPNFGQDVSDEQFF
TRBJ2-7 TRBV20-1 . . TGCAGTGCCCCTAAAGGACTCGTCTACGAGCAGTACTTC CSAPKGLVYEQYF
TRBJ2-5 TRBV7-2 . TRBD2 TGTGCCAGCAGCTTAGTGGGTAGCGGGAGAGGAGAGACCCAGTACTTC CASSLVGSGRGETQYF
TRBJ2-7 TRBV6-2/TRBV6-3 . . TGTGCCAGCAGTTACCTCGCCTACGAGCAGTACTTC CASSYLAYEQYF
TRBJ1-5 TRBV12-3/TRBV12-4 . . TGTGCCAGCAGTTTTTTGGCGCAGCCCCAGCATTTT CASSFLAQPQHF
TRBJ2-1 TRBV15 . TRBD2 TGTGCCACCAGGGGACTAGCGAACAATGAGCAGTTCTTC CATRGLANNEQFF
TRBJ2-1 TRBV29-1 . TRBD2 TGCAGCGTTATCGCGGGAGGGCTCCACGAGCAGTTCTTC CSVIAGGLHEQFF
TRBJ2-1 TRBV15 once . TGTGCCACCAGCAGAGATGCAGGGGAGGGTCAAGAGACCCAGTTCTTC CATSRDAGEGQETQFF
TRBJ2-1 TRBV7-9 . . TGTGCCAGCATGAGACAATCAAATTGGGGTGAGCAGTTCTTC CASMRQSNWGEQFF
TRBJ2-1 TRBV7-9 . . TGTGCCAGCAGCTTACCTGAGCAGTTCTTC CASSLPEQFF
TRBJ2-5 TRBV12-3/TRBV12-4 . . TGTGCCAGCAGTTTCCACCAGCTCCAAGAGACCCAGTACTTC CASSFHQLQETQYF
TRBJ2-5 TRBV6-2/TRBV6-3 . TRBD2 TGTGCCAGCAGTTACGGCGGGGGGGCAGGGACCCAGTACTTC CASSYGGGAGTQYF
TRBJ2-6 TRBV7-2 few . TGTGCCAGCAGCTTAGTCGCAGGGGCTGGGGCCAACGTCCTGACTTTC CASSLVAGAGANVLTF
TRBJ1-2 TRBV9 . TRBD1 TGTGCCAGCAGCGCACGGGACAGGGCTTTTAACTATGGCTACACCTTC CASSARDRAFNYGYTF
TRBJ2-6 TRBV6-1 . . TGTGCCAGCAAGTACTCTGGGGCCAACGTCCTGACTTTC CASKYSGANVLTF
TRBJ1-1 TRBV7-2 many TRBD1 TGTGCCAGCAGCTTAGTTGAGGGGGCGCTTAACACTGAAGCTTTCTTT CASSLVEGALNTEAFF
TRBJ2-3 TRBV29-1 few TRBD2 TGCAGCGTTGTGGGACTAGCGGGGCCTAGCACAGATACGCAGTATTTT CSVVGLAGPSTDTQYF
TRBJ1-5 TRBV20-1 few TRBD1 TGCAGTGCTAGAGACTCGGGACAGGGTTTCAATCAGCCCCAGCATTTT CSARDSGQGFNQPQHF
TRBJ2-7 TRBV7-2 . TRBD1 TGTGCCAGCAGCTTAGTCCACGGACAGGGGAACGAGCAGTACTTC CASSLVHGQGNEQYF
TRBJ2-7 TRBV5-1 . TRBD2 TGCGCCAGCAGCTTGGGTGTAGCGGGAGGGCGTTACGAGCAGTACTTC CASSLGVAGGRYEQYF
TRBJ1-2 TRBV18 large TRBD1 TGTGCCAGCTCACCAAACGAGCAGGGACAGGGTTTTGGCTACACCTTC CASSPNEQGQGFGYTF
TRBJ1-1 TRBV7-2 . . TGTGCCAGCAGCTTGGGGGACCGCCGTCGTAGCGAAGCTTTCTTT CASSLGDRRRSEAFF
TRBJ2-1 TRBV7-2 few . TGTGCCAGCAGCCAGGGACTTAGCTCCTACAATGAGCAGTTCTTC CASSQGLSSYNEQFF
TRBJ2-1 TRBV29-1 . TRBD2 TGCAGCGCCATCTCACTAGCGGGGGGCTCCTACAATGAGCAGTTCTTC CSAISLAGGSYNEQFF
TRBJ2-5 TRBV10-3 . TRBD1 TGTGCCATCAGTGATGAGAGGACAGGGGGTGAGACCCAGTACTTC CAISDERTGGETQYF
TRBJ1-5 TRBV20-1 . . TGCAGTGCTAGAGGGGAGGTAAATCAGCCCCAGCATTTT CSARGEVNQPQHF
TRBJ2-2 TRBV29-1 . TRBD2 TGCAGCGCGGGGACTAGCGGGAGCGGGGAGCTGTTTTTT CSAGTSGSGELFF
TRBJ1-2 TRBV7-2 . TRBD1 TGTGCCAGCAGCCGCAACGGACAGGGCTATGGCTACACCTTC CASSRNGQGYGYTF
TRBJ2-1 TRBV29-1 few TRBD2 TGCAGCGTTGAAGGACTAGCGGGGGGCCCCTCCTACAATGAGCAGTTCTTC CSVEGLAGGPSYNEQFF
TRBJ1-2 TRBV7-2 few . TGTGCCAGCAGCTGGACCCCGGGGCGCCCTCTCTATGGCTACACCTTC CASSWTPGRPLYGYTF
TRBJ1-1 TRBV4-3 . . TGCGCCAGCAGCCAAGATTACCAATCGAACACTGAAGCTTTCTTT CASSQDYQSNTEAFF
TRBJ2-5 TRBV5-6 . TRBD2 TGTGCCAGCAGCTTACTCATTTCGAGCGGGGGGGCAGCGGGAGAGACCCAGTACTTC CASSLLISSGGAAGETQYF
TRBJ2-1 TRBV20-1 . TRBD2 TGCAGTGCTGGAACGGCGGGGGGAAATGAGCAGTTCTTC CSAGTAGGNEQFF
TRBJ2-3 TRBV24-1 . . TGTGCCACCACCTTTCGAGATACGCAGTATTTT CATTFRDTQYF
TRBJ1-2 TRBV29-1 . TRBD1 TGCAGCGTAGCCCCTCAGGACAGGAACTATGGCTACACCTTC CSVAPQDRNYGYTF